The 10 T cell receptor beta chains below all came from one sample that was sequenced in a study of T cells after yellow fever vaccination. TCRdb re-called the 5' RACE reads through MiXCR, storing one row per CDR3 protein. The repertoire has just under 600,000 distinct CDR3 sequences, roughly 13% of them found once; the top ten carry over 12%. The material was PBMCs, obtained on the day of the yellow fever booster vaccination. These receptors were obtained from a man aged 25-45 years who received the YFV17D yellow fever vaccine.

Written as DNA, the CDR3 is TGTGCCACCAGCAGAGGAGGGCCGATTAAGCAGTTCTTC. It specifies CATSRGGPIKQFF. The V and J genes are TRBV15 and TRBJ2-1, with a tentative D call TRBD2 (5 bases). CDR1 and CDR2 from the germline V gene are LNHNV and YYDKDF (reference sequence). CDR3 length: 13 amino acids. V was shortened by 1 base and J by 11 bases, with 12 bases between the two germline ends.

This chain connects TRBV6-5 to TRBJ2-7; a possible D gene is TRBD1 (6 bases). Germline CDR1 is MNHEY and CDR2 is SVGAGI. The CDR3 totals 15 residues. V lost 0 bases and J 3 bases, leaving 12 bases between the germline ends. In nucleotides, the CDR3 is TGTGCCAGCAGTTACTCGATCCAGGGGTACTACGAGCAGTACTTC. Translated, it gives CASSYSIQGYYEQYF.

This clonotype was detected only a few times. The V and J genes are TRBV7-9 and TRBJ2-1; 9 nucleotides agree with TRBD2. The ends lost 7 bases at V and 5 bases at J; junction bases unmatched: 9. Germline V CDR1 and CDR2: SEHNR, FQNEAQ (reference sequence). The CDR3 contains 15 residues. The CDR3 coding sequence is TGTGCCAGCAATCCGGGACTAGCTCTAAACAATGAGCAGTTCTTC. Residues: CASNPGLALNNEQFF.

This chain links TRBV6-5 with TRBJ1-5; 7 positions agree with TRBD1. CDR1 MNHEY and CDR2 SVGAGI come from the germline V gene. This CDR3 contains 17 residues. The junction had 12 bases not matched to a gene; V was cut back by 0 bases and J by 7 bases. The CDR3 sequence is CASSYSGTRGTWQPQHF. CDR3 nucleotide sequence: TGTGCCAGCAGTTACTCGGGGACCAGGGGGACCTGGCAGCCCCAGCATTTT.

The chain employs TRBV4-3 and TRBJ2-7; D unclear. This CDR3 has 12 residues. Germline CDR1 is LGHNA and CDR2 is YSLEER. V lost 0 bases and J 6 bases, leaving 6 bases between the germline ends. The CDR3 coding sequence is TGCGCCAGCAGCCAAGATTGGACCGAGCAGTACTTC. It translates to CASSQDWTEQYF.

This clonotype turned up a few times. This sequence joins TRBV6-1 and TRBJ2-7; D ambiguous. Germline assignment: CDR1 MNHNS and CDR2 SASEGT. The CDR3 runs 13 residues. Trimming removed 4 bases from V and 3 bases from J, with 10 bases in between. The CDR3 DNA sequence: TGTGCCAGCAGTGTCCCTGGCAGCTACGAGCAGTACTTC. It translates to CASSVPGSYEQYF.

The chain employs TRBV9 and TRBJ1-3; D is uncertain. The length of the CDR3 is 14 residues. V dropped 4 bases and J dropped 0 bases, with 8 bases sitting between them. Germline CDR1 SGDLS, CDR2 YYNGEE. CDR3 coding DNA: TGTGCCAGCAGCTTCGAGAGCTCTGGAAACACCATATATTTT. Translating gives CASSFESSGNTIYF.

This clonotype was observed a handful of times. V and J are TRBV3-1 and TRBJ2-1, with TRBD2 matching over 7 bases. V was clipped by 1 base and J by 11 bases; unmatched bases: 5. The CDR3 loop spans 13 amino acids. Germline V lookup: CDR1 LGHDT, CDR2 YNNKEL (reference sequence). CDR3 residues: CASSQVETSQQFF. DNA of the CDR3: TGTGCCAGCAGCCAAGTGGAGACTAGCCAGCAGTTCTTC.

There are a few counts of this clonotype. V usage is TRBV20-1 and J usage is TRBJ1-5; a possible D gene is TRBD1 (6 bases). Germline values: CDR1 DFQATT, CDR2 SNEGSKA (reference sequence). V lost 7 bases and J lost 4, with 11 bases in between. The CDR3 is 12 amino acids. CDR3 amino acids: CSVGQPNQPQHF. CDR3 DNA: TGCAGTGTAGGACAGCCAAATCAGCCCCAGCATTTT.

This clonotype occurred once. An end of the junction differs from the germline gene, which may be a read error. The V call is TRBV4-2, the J call TRBJ2-5; tentative D call: TRBD2 (6 bases). Per the germline V gene, CDR1 is LGHNA and CDR2 is YNFKEQ. This CDR3 comprises 17 residues. CDR3 in amino acids: CASSQEVSGPGSETQYF. CDR3 nucleotides: TGTGCTAGCAGCCAAGAAGTTAGCGGCCCCGGGTCGGAGACCCAGTACTTC.